This T cell receptor (beta chain) is drawn from a study of blood T cell repertoires in COVID-19. Original data processing: It was from reference gene primer amplification that nucleated cell counts were estimated. Only in-frame clones appear in the TCRdb table, and some are missing; sequencing was by immunoSEQ multiplex PCR. V and J calls and clone size are given by that table; D and trimming were obtained from the DNA. The sample has roughly 70,000 clones, roughly 90% seen once. The clonotype comes from a man in his fifties or sixties with acute or convalescent COVID-19. Sequencing was carried out using peripheral blood.

CDR3 coding DNA: TGTGCCAGCAGCCCCACAGTGAACACTGAAGCTTTCTTT. Translation gives CASSPTVNTEAFF. J is TRBJ1-1 and V is TRBV11-2; no reliable D call. CDR1 and CDR2 (germline): SGHAT, FQNNGV. The CDR3 loop spans 13 amino acids. V gave up 5 bases and J gave up 0 bases, with 7 bases separating them.